This T cell receptor beta chain is drawn from a study of vaccination and CD4 T cells after COVID-19. Study-level information: Cells were stimulated with overlapping spike peptide pools from SARS-CoV-2, HCoV-NL63, HCoV-OC43 and HCoV-229E. For control cultures, the treatment was a CEFX pool, an HIV-1 Nef pool, or no peptide.

Note on this clonotype: What it binds is not known.

CDR3 length equals 14 residues. From germline, CDR1 is SGHTA and CDR2 FQGNSA. The V end lost 2 bases, the J end lost 0 bases, and 8 bases lay between the germline ends. The treatment was: roughly 11-day PBMC culture with coronavirus spike peptide pools or control peptides (ViraFEST assay). Peptide pool stimulation in ViraFEST expanded antigen-specific T cells, whose TCRs were then sequenced. Sequencing of the DNA from cultured CD4+ T cells was carried out with the Oncomine TCR Beta short-read assay. TCRdb passed the PCR reads through MiXCR, listing each CDR3 protein once. The sample contains some 11,000 distinct CDR3 sequences, less than 40% of which appear only once.

This TCR came from a human donor who had recovered from COVID-19. The chain couples TRBV7-2 to TRBJ2-7; D might be TRBD1 (6 bases). Sequencing was performed on CD4+ T cells from blood, cultured in vitro. CDR3 loop: CASSLSGDSYEQYF. CDR3 sequence (DNA): TGTGCCAGCAGCTTATCAGGGGACTCCTACGAGCAGTACTTC.